Described below is a single T cell receptor beta chain sequence and its context. This specimen comes from a study of blood T cell repertoires in COVID-19. Clones were read by immunoSEQ multiplex PCR, and TCRdb kept only the in-frame ones, dropping some. Found here are tens of thousands of clones, 85% to 90% of them singletons; the top ten hold around a fifth. V shed 2 bases and J shed 10 bases, with 12 bases lying between them. The CDR3 contains 14 residues. Per germline, CDR1 SGHAT and CDR2 FQNNGV. V usage is TRBV11-2 and J usage is TRBJ1-6; TRBD1 might be the D (5 bases). The sample consisted of peripheral blood. This TCR came from a woman of 80 years or more in a cohort sampled during active or convalescent COVID-19. CDR3 coding DNA: TGTGCCAGCAGCTTACCGGGGGATTTATCACCCCTCCACTTT. It encodes CASSLPGDLSPLHF.